Listed here are 30 T cell receptor beta chains from one sample, sequenced in a study of cytomegalovirus exposure and HLA in healthy donors. PCR amplification relied on 60 Vbeta primers (plus 13 Jbeta primers). The assay was immunoSEQ multiplex PCR, and TCRdb's table has in-frame clones only and misses some. The sample lists about 160,000 clones; about three quarters were seen once. Material: PBMCs. Receptor source: a woman aged 25-40 years in good health and CMV-seronegative.

The V gene is TRBV2, the J gene TRBJ1-1; 7 bases are a match to TRBD1. CDR3 length: 13 residues. Trimming cost V 6 bases and J 4 bases; bases outside gene matches: 5. The germline V gene encodes CDR1 SNHLY and CDR2 FYNNEI. CDR3 sequence (DNA): TGTGCCAGCAGGTCACAGGGGAGCACTGAAGCTTTCTTT. This codes for CASRSQGSTEAFF.

V gene TRBV7-9 combines with J gene TRBJ1-1; D not certain. CDR3 size: 13 residues. Deletions cut 3 bases from V and 3 bases from J, with 8 bases between. Germline CDR1 SEHNR, CDR2 FQNEAQ (reference sequence). The CDR3 reads CASSLDGDTEAFF. DNA for the CDR3: TGTGCCAGCAGCTTGGACGGGGACACTGAAGCTTTCTTT. Full variable domain (outside the CDR3, taken from reference TRBV7-9 and TRBJ1-1): DTGVSQNPRHKITKRGQNVTFRCDPISEHNRLYWYRQTLGQGPEFLTYFQNEAQLEKSRLLSDRFSAERPKGSFSTLEIQRTEQGDSAMYLCASSLDGDTEAFFGQGTRLTVV.

The chain has TRBV7-9 and TRBJ2-1; 9 bases are a match to TRBD1. Germline V gene lookup returns CDR1 SEHNR and CDR2 FQNEAQ (reference sequence). The CDR3 spans 15 residues. V trimming: 8 bases; J trimming: 5 bases; junction bases outside the gene matches: 10. Here the CDR3 DNA reads TGTGCCAGCGCCCCTGGACAGGGGATGAACAATGAGCAGTTCTTC. Translating it yields CASAPGQGMNNEQFF.

The chain has TRBV18 and TRBJ2-7; weak D call: TRBD2 (6 bases). In germline, CDR1 is KGHSH, CDR2 LQKENI. Trimming left V 5 bases short and J 2 bases short, with 13 bases between. The CDR3 runs to 14 residues. The CDR3 nucleotides read TGTGCCAGCTCATCGAATAGCGGTACCTACGAGCAGTACTTC. Translated: CASSSNSGTYEQYF.

The chain recombines TRBV6-5 with TRBJ2-5, with D perhaps TRBD2 (6 bases). Trimming took 0 bases from V and 3 from J, leaving 11 bases between them. CDR3 length: 15 residues. Germline CDR1 is MNHEY and CDR2 is SVGAGI. In DNA form, the CDR3 reads TGTGCCAGCAGTTACTCACTAGCTATAAAAGAGACCCAGTACTTC. Amino acids: CASSYSLAIKETQYF.

The genes are TRBV27 and TRBJ2-6, with unresolved D. The CDR3 runs 15 residues. The V end lost 5 bases, the J end lost 1 base, and 9 bases lay between the germline ends. Germline CDR1 is MNHEY and CDR2 is SMNVEV (reference sequence). The CDR3 protein is CASSNTVSGANVLTF. The CDR3 coding sequence is TGTGCCAGCAGTAATACAGTGTCTGGGGCCAACGTCCTGACTTTC. Combining the CDR3 with reference TRBV27 and TRBJ2-6 gives the whole variable domain EAQVTQNPRYLITVTGKKLTVTCSQNMNHEYMSWYRQDPGLGLRQIYYSMNVEVTDKGDVPEGYKVSRKEKRNFPLILESPSPNQTSLYFCASSNTVSGANVLTFGAGSRLTVL.

The V gene is TRBV4-2, the J gene TRBJ1-5; 7 bases are shared with TRBD1. The CDR3 covers 15 residues. CDR1 and CDR2 (germline): LGHNA, YNFKEQ. V lost 4 bases and J lost 0; bases outside the gene matches: 3. CDR3 coding DNA: TGTGCCAGCAGCCCGACAGGGCTTAGCAATCAGCCCCAGCATTTT. It is translated as CASSPTGLSNQPQHF.

This clone has a handful of counts. This chain uses TRBV5-1 with TRBJ2-3; D uncertain. This CDR3 comprises 15 residues. Germline lookup yields CDR1 SGHRS and CDR2 YFSETQ. With 0 bases removed from V and 2 bases from J, the gap between germline ends came to 10 bases. The CDR3 loop is CASSLVAGYTDTQYF. CDR3 nucleotide sequence: TGCGCCAGCAGCTTGGTTGCAGGCTACACAGATACGCAGTATTTT.

The chain has TRBV5-4 and TRBJ2-1; possibly TRBD2 for D (6 bases). The germline V gene encodes CDR1 SGHNT and CDR2 YYREEE (reference sequence). V was pared by 0 bases and J by 3 bases, with 10 bases between. This CDR3 region has 15 residues. The CDR3 DNA is TGTGCCAGCAGCTTGGATGCGGGGCACTACAATGAGCAGTTCTTC. Translation gives CASSLDAGHYNEQFF. The full variable domain, in which reference TRBV5-4 and TRBJ2-1 provide the parts outside the CDR3, is ETGVTQSPTHLIKTRGQQVTLRCSSQSGHNTVSWYQQALGQGPQFIFQYYREEENGRGNFPPRFSGLQFPNYSSELNVNALELDDSALYLCASSLDAGHYNEQFFGPGTRLTVL.

V and J are TRBV5-1 and TRBJ1-1; 12 bases fit TRBD1. Germline V gives CDR1 SGHRS, CDR2 YFSETQ. Trimming at V came to 0 bases and at J to 0 bases, leaving 0 bases not matched to a gene. CDR3 length equals 16 residues. CDR3 residues: CASSLGDRGLNTEAFF. Written as DNA, the CDR3 is TGCGCCAGCAGCTTGGGGGACAGGGGGCTGAACACTGAAGCTTTCTTT.

The V and J genes are TRBV27 and TRBJ2-7, with 9 bases fitting TRBD1. The CDR3 extends over 13 amino acids. The germline V gene encodes CDR1 MNHEY and CDR2 SMNVEV (reference sequence). After removal of 5 bases from V and 5 bases from J, the junction contained 4 bases not matched to a gene. The chain's CDR3 is CASSIGQGNEQYF. CDR3 coding DNA: TGTGCCAGCAGTATTGGACAGGGGAACGAGCAGTACTTC.

The rearrangement joins TRBV9 to TRBJ2-5; 7 bases agree with TRBD1. Germline CDR1 reads SGDLS; CDR2 reads YYNGEE. With V trimmed by 0 bases and J by 4 bases, 3 bases remained unmatched. The CDR3 covers 14 residues. The CDR3 coding sequence is TGTGCCAGCAGCGTAGGTACAGGGGTAGAGACCCAGTACTTC. This encodes CASSVGTGVETQYF.

The count of this clone is one. The genes are TRBV6-6 and TRBJ1-1; 7 bases are shared with TRBD1. The ends lost 2 bases at V and 4 bases at J; junction bases unmatched: 4. Looked up from germline, CDR1 is MNHNY and CDR2 is SVGAGI (reference sequence). CDR3 length: 14 residues. The CDR3 DNA sequence: TGTGCCAGCAGTTACCGACAGGGCCCCACTGAAGCTTTCTTT. Amino acids: CASSYRQGPTEAFF.

The chain has TRBV9 and TRBJ1-6; no reliable D call. The CDR3 has 14 residues. Trimming cost V 0 bases and J 10 bases, with 11 bases left between them. Germline lookup yields CDR1 SGDLS and CDR2 YYNGEE. CDR3 DNA: TGTGCCAGCAGCGTAGAAGACAATAGATCACCCCTCCACTTT. Amino acid sequence: CASSVEDNRSPLHF.

This chain connects TRBV11-2 to TRBJ1-2; D may be TRBD1 (5 bases). V was clipped by 0 bases and J by 6 bases, with 8 bases between them. The CDR3 totals 13 residues. Germline CDR1 SGHAT, CDR2 FQNNGV. The CDR3 sequence is CASSLDQGDGYTF. CDR3 sequence (DNA): TGTGCCAGCAGCTTAGATCAGGGTGATGGCTACACCTTC. Variable domain in full (rest from reference TRBV11-2 and TRBJ1-2): EAGVAQSPRYKIIEKRQSVAFWCNPISGHATLYWYQQILGQGPKLLIQFQNNGVVDDSQLPKDRFSAERLKGVDSTLKIQPAKLEDSAVYLCASSLDQGDGYTFGSGTRLTVV.

The chain carries TRBV5-1 and TRBJ2-2; D ambiguous. CDR1 and CDR2 from the germline V gene are SGHRS and YFSETQ. Trimming shortened V by 4 bases and J by 1 base, and 11 bases separated the two germline ends. There are 15 residues in the CDR3. The CDR3 here is CASSPGQRNTGELFF. In nucleotides, the CDR3 is TGCGCCAGCAGCCCCGGCCAGCGGAACACCGGGGAGCTGTTTTTT.

This chain connects TRBV4-2 to TRBJ1-2; 8 positions agree with TRBD1. Germline lookup yields CDR1 LGHNA and CDR2 YNFKEQ. V gave up 4 bases and J gave up 4 bases; unmatched junction bases: 8. The CDR3 runs 15 residues. Here the CDR3 DNA reads TGTGCCAGCAGCCCCCCAGGGGGCGGCAGCTATGGCTACACCTTC. It translates to CASSPPGGGSYGYTF.

The chain uses TRBV7-8 and TRBJ2-7, with D perhaps matching TRBD2 (6 bases). The CDR3 covers 14 residues. V was cut by 5 bases and J by 3 bases, with 14 bases left in between. Looked up from germline, CDR1 is SGHVS and CDR2 is FQNEAQ. The CDR3 spells CASSKRGGIYEQYF. In nucleotides, the CDR3 is TGTGCCAGCAGCAAACGAGGAGGGATCTACGAGCAGTACTTC. The full variable domain, its missing parts supplied by reference TRBV7-8 and TRBJ2-7, is GAGVSQSPRYKVAKRGQDVALRCDPISGHVSLFWYQQALGQGPEFLTYFQNEAQLDKSGLPSDRFFAERPEGSVSTLKIQRTQQEDSAVYLCASSKRGGIYEQYFGPGTRLTVT.

DNA of the CDR3: TGCGCCAGCAGCGGGGGGGCGAACACCGGGGAGCTGTTTTTT. Encoded protein: CASSGGANTGELFF. This rearrangement joins TRBV5-1 to TRBJ2-2; TRBD2 aligns across 7 bases. The CDR3 length is 14 residues. V shed 4 bases, J shed 0 bases, and the junction held 0 bases outside the gene matches. Germline CDR1 SGHRS, CDR2 YFSETQ.

This chain links TRBV6-5 with TRBJ1-5; D is perhaps TRBD1 (6 bases). This CDR3 region has 15 residues. CDR1 is MNHEY, CDR2 SVGAGI, per germline. V dropped 5 bases and J dropped 2 bases, with 13 bases sitting between them. The CDR3 sequence is CASSRGGAGNQPQHF. In nucleotides, the CDR3 is TGTGCCAGCAGTAGAGGGGGGGCTGGCAATCAGCCCCAGCATTTT.

The gene calls are TRBV30 and TRBJ2-3; the match to TRBD2 covers 10 bases. CDR3 length equals 15 residues. Germline V gene sequence: CDR1 GTSNPN, CDR2 SVGIG (reference sequence). Trimming took 1 base from V and 2 from J; bases not matched to a gene: 3. The CDR3 DNA is TGTGCCTGGAGTGGCGGACTAGCGGCCACAGATACGCAGTATTTT. It codes for CAWSGGLAATDTQYF.

The chain joins TRBV5-1 to TRBJ2-1; D might be TRBD1 (7 bases). CDR1 and CDR2 (germline): SGHRS, YFSETQ. The length of the CDR3 is 14 residues. Trimming took 4 bases from V and 4 from J, leaving 12 bases between them. The CDR3 spells CASSPGDRYNEQFF. CDR3 bases: TGCGCCAGCAGCCCGGGGGACAGATACAATGAGCAGTTCTTC.

J is TRBJ1-6 and V is TRBV2; 7 bases map to TRBD1. CDR3 length: 14 residues. V was pared by 6 bases and J by 8 bases, with 7 bases of the junction left unmatched. The germline CDR1 and CDR2 sequences are SNHLY and FYNNEI. DNA for the CDR3: TGTGCCAGCAGCAGACAGGGAGTAGATTCACCCCTCCACTTT. It encodes CASSRQGVDSPLHF.

This clone was recorded a few times. This rearrangement joins TRBV7-9 to TRBJ1-1, with D possibly matching TRBD1 (5 bases). The V end was cut by 8 bases, the J end by 10 bases, with 26 bases between. This CDR3 has 15 amino acids. Looked up from germline, CDR1 is SEHNR and CDR2 is FQNEAQ (reference sequence). The CDR3 protein is CASAKPAGGKFRAFF. The CDR3 coding sequence is TGTGCCAGCGCGAAACCCGCGGGGGGAAAGTTTCGAGCTTTCTTT.

The chain has TRBV7-8 and TRBJ1-1; the D gene is possibly TRBD1 (5 bases). The length of the CDR3 is 12 residues. Trimming removed 5 bases at V and 14 bases at J, with 18 bases between. Germline CDR1 SGHVS, CDR2 FQNEAQ. The DNA of the CDR3 is TGTGCCAGCAGCCCCGGACACCCCGAGGCATTCTTT. It translates to CASSPGHPEAFF.

This sequence joins TRBV28 and TRBJ1-2; no reliable D call. V lost 4 bases and J lost 3, with 18 bases in between. The CDR3 length is 16 residues. Germline V CDR1 and CDR2: MDHEN, SYDVKM. The CDR3 nucleotides read TGTGCCAGCAGTTCCCCGGGTGAAGCGACCGACTATGGCTACACCTTC. Translation: CASSSPGEATDYGYTF.

The V call is TRBV10-2, the J call TRBJ2-1; TRBD1 agrees at 7 bases. Germline V lookup: CDR1 WSHSY, CDR2 SAAADI. The CDR3 runs to 16 residues. The V gene end was trimmed by 3 bases and the J gene end by 9 bases; junction bases not matched to a gene: 14. For the CDR3, the DNA is TGCGCCAGCAGTGAAGGGGCAGGGGGAACTGGTGGTGAGCAGTTCTTC. This gives the protein CASSEGAGGTGGEQFF.

In the case of this clone: Different DNA sequences within this sample yield the same CDR3. The chain has TRBV14 and TRBJ1-2; D is ambiguous. CDR3 length: 12 amino acids. Germline loops: CDR1 SGHDN, CDR2 FVKESK. V was clipped by 4 bases and J by 4 bases, with 7 bases between them. As DNA, the CDR3 is TGTGCCAGCAGCCCCTCGGGCTATGGCTACACCTTC. It specifies CASSPSGYGYTF. The full variable domain, its missing parts supplied by reference TRBV14 and TRBJ1-2, is EAGVTQFPSHSVIEKGQTVTLRCDPISGHDNLYWYRRVMGKEIKFLLHFVKESKQDESGMPNNRFLAERTGGTYSTLKVQPAELEDSGVYFCASSPSGYGYTFGSGTRLTVV.

The CDR3 DNA reads TGTGCCAGGCACAGTGACAATAAAGAGACCCAGTACTTC. Translated, it gives CARHSDNKETQYF. The rearrangement joins TRBV6-4 to TRBJ2-5; D gene ambiguous. The CDR3 is made up of 13 amino acids. V lost 9 bases to trimming and J lost 3 bases, with 14 bases between them. Germline V CDR1 and CDR2: MRHNA, SNTAGT.

The sample holds a few counts of this clone. The chain carries TRBV20-1 and TRBJ2-3; tentative D call: TRBD1 (5 bases). With 3 bases removed from V and 7 bases from J, the gap between germline ends came to 8 bases. Germline V lookup: CDR1 DFQATT, CDR2 SNEGSKA (reference sequence). This CDR3 region has 11 residues. CDR3: CSASRGNTQYF. The CDR3 DNA follows: TGCAGTGCTAGTAGGGGTAATACGCAGTATTTT.